These 29 T cell receptor beta chains came from one sample sequenced in a study of circulating CD8 cells and anti-PD-1 response in melanoma. Sorting of live CD3+CD8+TCRalphabeta+ cells by PD-1 and/or TIGIT gave four subsets. Using approximately 14 ng of total RNA, TCR libraries were made with the QIAseq Immune Repertoire TCR panel. TCRdb reprocessed the reads with MiXCR, giving one entry per CDR3 protein. The sample carries about 340 distinct CDR3 sequences, 8.2% recorded once. The specimen comprised CD8+ T cells from PBMCs, sampled at baseline or after one month of anti-PD-1 therapy (not recorded which). The receptors were sampled from a human donor with melanoma.

This clonotype is large by share. CDR3 coding DNA: TGTGCCAGCAGTCCCCGCGGTGTGAGGGAGCAGTACTTC. Translating gives CASSPRGVREQYF. The rearrangement uses TRBV28 and TRBJ2-7, with D uncertain. The CDR3 loop spans 13 amino acids. With 5 bases removed from V and 7 bases from J, the gap between germline ends came to 15 bases. Germline lookup yields CDR1 MDHEN and CDR2 SYDVKM.

By proportion, this clonotype is large (0.1 to 1%). The V call is TRBV12-3 or TRBV12-4, the J call TRBJ2-1, with TRBD2 identical over 11 bases. Losses at the gene ends were 3 bases for V and 3 bases for J; bases not matched to a gene: 4. The CDR3 runs to 16 residues. CDR3 DNA: TGTGCCAGCAGTTTTGGACTAGCGGGCGGCTACAATGAGCAGTTCTTC. Translated: CASSFGLAGGYNEQFF.

This clonotype is medium-sized (0.01 to 0.1%). V and J are TRBV11-2 and TRBJ2-5, with 12 bases identical to TRBD1. The germline gives CDR1 SGHAT, CDR2 FQNNGV. The CDR3 covers 16 residues. Trimming removed 5 bases from V and 4 bases from J; junction bases left unmatched: 8. The CDR3 here is CASSNAGQGAGETQYF. The CDR3 DNA follows: TGTGCCAGCAGCAACGCGGGACAGGGGGCCGGAGAGACCCAGTACTTC.

This clonotype is labeled large (0.1 to 1%). V and J are TRBV5-1 and TRBJ2-7; no clear D. Between the trimmed V and J ends, which lost 0 bases and 0 bases, there was a span of 7 bases. The CDR3 runs to 14 residues. CDR1 SGHRS and CDR2 YFSETQ come from the germline V gene. CDR3 amino acids: CASSLGSYSYEQYF. The CDR3 nucleotides are TGCGCCAGCAGCTTGGGTAGTTACTCCTACGAGCAGTACTTC.

By sample fraction, this clonotype is large. The gene calls are TRBV9 and TRBJ2-7, with D uncertain. The germline CDR1 and CDR2 sequences are SGDLS and YYNGEE. Trimming took 3 bases from V and 1 from J, leaving 14 bases between them. The CDR3 is made up of 15 amino acids. CDR3 residues: CASSGGSGFSYEQYF. The CDR3 DNA reads as TGTGCCAGCAGCGGGGGATCGGGCTTTTCCTACGAGCAGTACTTC. Drawing the rest from reference TRBV9 and TRBJ2-7, the complete variable domain is DSGVTQTPKHLITATGQRVTLRCSPRSGDLSVYWYQQSLDQGLQFLIQYYNGEERAKGNILERFSAQQFPDLHSELNLSSLELGDSALYFCASSGGSGFSYEQYFGPGTRLTVT.

This clonotype is labeled as hyperexpanded (1% or more). CDR3 nucleotides: TGTGCCAGCAGCTTGGGCGGCAGCGGGATGGGGAATGAGCAGTTCTTC. This sequence encodes CASSLGGSGMGNEQFF. The chain links TRBV7-6 to TRBJ2-1; 7 bases line up with TRBD2. V lost 3 bases, J lost 7 bases, and 12 bases stayed unmatched. Germline V lookup: CDR1 SGHVS, CDR2 FNYEAQ. CDR3 length equals 16 residues.

By sample share, this clonotype is large (0.1 to 1%). Here the CDR3 DNA reads TGTGCCAGTAGTCCAGACCCATTAGCGGGAGGGCGGAATCGGCAGTACTTC. Amino acids: CASSPDPLAGGRNRQYF. J is TRBJ2-7 and V is TRBV19; 11 bases agree with TRBD2. The V gene end was trimmed by 5 bases and the J gene end by 9 bases; junction bases not matched to a gene: 18. The CDR3 is 17 amino acids. Per germline, CDR1 LNHDA and CDR2 SQIVND (reference sequence).

This clonotype is termed medium-sized. The gene calls are TRBV27 and TRBJ2-2; TRBD2 matches 7 bases. The CDR3 spans 14 residues. Germline CDR1 MNHEY, CDR2 SMNVEV (reference sequence). J gave up 1 base and V 4 bases, and 0 bases lay outside the gene matches. The chain's CDR3 is CASSWGGNTGELFF. The CDR3 DNA reads TGTGCCAGCAGTTGGGGGGGGAACACCGGGGAGCTGTTTTTT.

By sample share, this clonotype is medium-sized (0.01 to 0.1%). This may be a read error, as it is one base from a much larger clone. The chain uses TRBV7-2 and TRBJ2-1; D is unresolved. CDR1 is SGHTA and CDR2 is FQGNSA in the germline V gene. The germline V and J ends were trimmed by 1 base and 2 bases, with 9 bases remaining between them. The CDR3 has 15 residues. The DNA for the CDR3 is TGTGCCAGCAGCTTAGACGGGTTAACCTACAATGAGCAGTTCTTC. Amino acids: CASSLDGLTYNEQFF.

This clonotype is categorized as large. The chain joins TRBV29-1 to TRBJ2-7; 7 nucleotides agree with TRBD1. V was pared by 6 bases and J by 0 bases, with 8 bases of the junction left unmatched. This CDR3 is 14 amino acids long. From germline, CDR1 is SQVTM and CDR2 ANQGSEA. CDR3 protein: CSVRGGWSSYEQYF. Here the CDR3 DNA reads TGCAGCGTGAGAGGGGGCTGGAGCTCCTACGAGCAGTACTTC.

Points on this clonotype: With a far larger clone one base away, a read error is the likely cause. The chain recombines TRBV11-2 with TRBJ1-2; D gene unclear. Trimming removed 4 bases from V and 1 base from J, with 16 bases in between. CDR3 length: 16 residues. Germline CDR1 SGHAT, CDR2 FQNNGV. The CDR3 sequence: CASSYLSGIDNYGYTF. CDR3 bases: TGTGCCAGCAGCTACCTCTCGGGGATCGATAACTATGGCTACACCTTC.

This clonotype qualifies as large. This chain uses TRBV19 with TRBJ2-2; 8 bases align to TRBD2. This CDR3 region has 14 residues. V lost 6 bases, J lost 4 bases, and 4 bases stayed unmatched. CDR1 and CDR2 (germline): LNHDA, SQIVND (reference sequence). CDR3 nucleotides: TGTGCCAGTAGCGGGAGGGCCGGCACCGGGGAGCTGTTTTTT. Its protein product is CASSGRAGTGELFF.

This clonotype counts as medium-sized. Here the CDR3 DNA reads TGCAGTGCTAGAGATTGGACAGGCTCTTATGGCTACACCTTC. Translated: CSARDWTGSYGYTF. The V call is TRBV20-1, the J call TRBJ1-2, with 7 bases matching TRBD1. The CDR3 is made up of 14 amino acids. Germline V gene sequence: CDR1 DFQATT, CDR2 SNEGSKA (reference sequence). The ends lost 0 bases at V and 5 bases at J; junction bases unmatched: 6.

This clonotype ranks as medium-sized. This rearrangement joins TRBV20-1 to TRBJ2-7; D gene uncertain. The CDR3 extends over 13 amino acids. The germline V gene has CDR1 DFQATT and CDR2 SNEGSKA (reference sequence). Trimming stripped 1 base from V and 1 base from J, with 8 bases between. The CDR3 DNA follows: TGCAGTGCTAGAGGCGGCGGATCCTACGAGCAGTACTTC. As protein: CSARGGGSYEQYF.

This clonotype is judged medium-sized. The junction shows a germline mismatch at one end, possibly a read error. The V and J genes are TRBV7-2 and TRBJ1-1, with a weak D call TRBD1 (6 bases). The germline gives CDR1 SGHTA, CDR2 FQGNSA. CDR3 size: 18 residues. The CDR3 region is CASSLEGRAGDMNTEAFF. In DNA form, the CDR3 reads TGTGCCAGCAGCTTAGAGGGCAGGGCAGGGGACATGAACACTGAAGCTTTCTTC.

Worth noting for this clonotype: One end of the junction fails to match germline, which may point to a read error. The chain carries TRBV27 and TRBJ2-3; tentatively, D is TRBD2 (5 bases). The germline gives CDR1 MNHEY, CDR2 SMNVEV (reference sequence). The CDR3 has 15 residues. As DNA, the CDR3 is TGTGCCAGCAGTCCGAGGCGGGCCAGGTCAGATACGCGGTATTTT. This codes for CASSPRRARSDTRYF.

In its sample, this clonotype is large (0.1 to 1%). V gene TRBV5-4 combines with J gene TRBJ2-7, with 12 bases aligning to TRBD2. Looked up from germline, CDR1 is SGHNT and CDR2 is YYREEE (reference sequence). V trimming: 1 base; J trimming: 5 bases; junction bases outside the gene matches: 7. The length of the CDR3 is 16 residues. CDR3 DNA sequence: TGTGCCAGCAGCTTGATGGTAGGACTAGCGGGGAACGAGCAGTACTTC. It is translated as CASSLMVGLAGNEQYF.

In regard to this clonotype: A much larger clone differs from this one at a single base, so this may be a read error. The CDR3 is CANSSGPVYEQYF. Written as DNA, the CDR3 is TGTGCCAACAGTTCGGGACCCGTCTACGAGCAGTACTTC. V and J are TRBV12-3 or TRBV12-4 and TRBJ2-7; the D call may be TRBD1 or TRBD2 (5 bases each). The CDR3 spans 13 residues.

In this sample, this clonotype is medium-sized. Since a much larger clone is just one base distant, this may be a read error. The V call is TRBV28, the J call TRBJ2-4, with TRBD2 matching over 7 bases. This CDR3 has 14 amino acids. Germline values: CDR1 MDHEN, CDR2 SYDVKM. CDR3 protein: CTSSLAGSENIQYF. CDR3 DNA: TGTACCAGCAGTTTAGCGGGCTCGGAAAACATTCAGTACTTC.

In its sample, this clonotype is large (0.1 to 1%). This sequence joins TRBV14 and TRBJ2-5; D is possibly TRBD2 (5 bases). Per germline, CDR1 SGHDN and CDR2 FVKESK. Trimming removed 0 bases from V and 5 bases from J, with 13 bases in between. This CDR3 has 15 amino acids. The CDR3 DNA reads as TGTGCCAGCAGCCAAGAGCTAGCTCTTTGGGAGACCCAGTACTTC. Its translation: CASSQELALWETQYF.

By share of the sample, this clonotype is large. This chain connects TRBV9 to TRBJ2-7, with D possibly matching TRBD1 (6 bases). V was shortened by 0 bases and J by 2 bases, with 9 bases between the two germline ends. The CDR3 runs to 14 residues. Germline V lookup: CDR1 SGDLS, CDR2 YYNGEE. The CDR3 DNA is TGTGCCAGCAGCGTAGAGGGACATCCCTACGAGCAGTACTTC. As protein: CASSVEGHPYEQYF.

In this sample, this clonotype is medium-sized. The rearrangement joins TRBV6-6 to TRBJ2-1; 9 nucleotides line up with TRBD1. CDR1 is MNHNY, CDR2 SVGAGI, per germline (reference sequence). The CDR3 runs 18 residues. With V trimmed by 0 bases and J by 1 base, 7 bases remained unmatched. CDR3: CASSYSTGQGRSYNEQFF. The CDR3 DNA follows: TGTGCCAGCAGTTACTCGACGGGACAGGGCCGATCCTACAATGAGCAGTTCTTC.

This clonotype is deemed large. The V call is TRBV28, the J call TRBJ1-5; D is possibly TRBD1 (5 bases). CDR3 size: 16 residues. Per germline, CDR1 MDHEN and CDR2 SYDVKM. Trimming pared 2 bases from V and 2 bases from J, leaving 13 bases between. CDR3 sequence: CASSLGGRAGNQPQHF. For the CDR3, the DNA is TGTGCCAGCAGTTTAGGGGGACGGGCGGGCAATCAGCCCCAGCATTTT.

This clonotype was detected only a few times. This chain joins TRBV19 and TRBJ2-1; TRBD2 matches 11 bases. V lost 10 bases and J lost 9; bases outside the gene matches: 8. The CDR3 has 13 residues. CDR1 LNHDA and CDR2 SQIVND come from the germline V gene (reference sequence). The CDR3 DNA follows: TGTGCCACCGCTAGCGGGAGGTTTAGTGAGCAGTTCTTC. It translates to CATASGRFSEQFF.

This clonotype is categorized as medium-sized (0.01 to 0.1%). The CDR3 here is CSARSHPRGLHEQFF. The CDR3 DNA follows: TGCAGTGCTAGAAGTCACCCCAGGGGGCTGCATGAGCAGTTCTTC. The V call is TRBV20-1, the J call TRBJ2-1, with TRBD1 identical over 8 bases. Trimming removed 2 bases from V and 8 bases from J; junction bases left unmatched: 11. From germline, CDR1 is DFQATT and CDR2 SNEGSKA (reference sequence). This CDR3 has 15 residues.

This clonotype is deemed hyperexpanded. The rearrangement joins TRBV5-1 to TRBJ2-7; 7 bases are a match to TRBD1. The CDR3 runs to 16 residues. Germline values: CDR1 SGHRS, CDR2 YFSETQ. V shed 1 base, J shed 5 bases, and the junction held 12 bases outside the gene matches. CDR3 in amino acids: CASSLNGMGTEDEQYF. CDR3 nucleotides: TGCGCCAGCAGCTTGAATGGGATGGGGACAGAAGACGAGCAGTACTTC.

This clonotype is large. The chain uses TRBV19 and TRBJ2-3; D is undetermined. In germline, CDR1 is LNHDA, CDR2 SQIVND (reference sequence). The CDR3 covers 15 residues. V was trimmed by 2 bases and J by 4 bases, leaving 13 bases between them. Here the CDR3 DNA reads TGTGCCAGTAGTATAACGCCCAACTACCCAGATACGCAGTATTTT. Translating it yields CASSITPNYPDTQYF.

This clonotype was counted between two and nine times. A far larger clone is just one base off, so this is likely a read error. The CDR3 protein is CASSLGGSGMGNEQYF. The CDR3 bases are TGTGCCAGCAGCTTGGGCGGCAGCGGGATGGGGAATGAGCAGTACTTC. V and J are TRBV7-6 and TRBJ2-7; 7 nucleotides line up with TRBD2. Per the germline V gene, CDR1 is SGHVS and CDR2 is FNYEAQ. The CDR3 contains 16 residues. V lost 3 bases, J lost 7 bases, and 15 bases stayed unmatched.

By sample share, this clonotype is medium-sized. The chain combines TRBV6-5 with TRBJ2-3; D ambiguous. CDR1 and CDR2 from the germline V gene are MNHEY and SVGAGI. Trimming removed 0 bases at V and 5 bases at J, with 3 bases between. The CDR3 has 12 residues. In DNA, the CDR3 is TGTGCCAGCAGTTACTCGAGAGATACGCAGTATTTT. Its translation: CASSYSRDTQYF.